The next 13 T cell receptor beta chains were all read from a single sample in a study of early T cells in non-severe SARS-CoV-2 infection. TCRdb re-called the 5' RACE reads through MiXCR, storing one row per CDR3 protein. The sample lists some 66,000 distinct CDR3 sequences; approximately 8.3% were seen once. Source material: whole blood. The receptor set was obtained from an adult who was a healthcare worker with PCR-confirmed SARS-CoV-2 infection or an uninfected control (not recorded which).

This clonotype has only a few counts. V is TRBV10-3 and J is TRBJ1-5; D is unresolved. CDR1 and CDR2 (germline): ENHRY, SYGVKD. The CDR3 spans 15 residues. Trimming cost V 0 bases and J 5 bases, with 11 bases left between them. The CDR3 is CAISESLGLDQPQHF. DNA for the CDR3: TGTGCCATCAGTGAGTCTTTAGGGCTTGATCAGCCCCAGCATTTT.

This clonotype has ten or more counts. This chain connects TRBV3-1 to TRBJ2-5; D is perhaps TRBD2 (5 bases). Germline V lookup: CDR1 LGHDT, CDR2 YNNKEL (reference sequence). The CDR3 extends over 16 amino acids. The V end lost 4 bases, the J end lost 2 bases, and 17 bases lay between the germline ends. The CDR3 loop reads CASSPSPAGEQETQYF. The CDR3 coding sequence is TGTGCCAGCAGCCCCTCGCCCGCCGGGGAGCAAGAGACCCAGTACTTC.

The chain employs TRBV7-3 and TRBJ2-4, with TRBD2 as a possible D gene (6 bases). The CDR3 is made up of 14 amino acids. Germline CDR1 SGHTA, CDR2 FQGTGA. Trimming left V 2 bases short and J 5 bases short, with 10 bases between. CDR3 protein: CASSLGGRENIQYF. CDR3 bases: TGTGCCAGCAGCTTAGGGGGGAGAGAAAACATTCAGTACTTC.

This clonotype was seen at least ten times. The junction departs from the called germline gene at one end, perhaps through a read error. This sequence joins TRBV20-1 and TRBJ1-5; D perhaps matches TRBD1 (6 bases). Germline CDR1 and CDR2: DFQATT and SNEGSKA (reference sequence). The CDR3 contains 16 residues. For the CDR3, the DNA is TGCAGTGCCAGAGGCCCCGGGGGCCATAGCAATCAGCCCCAGCATTTT. The encoded protein is CSARGPGGHSNQPQHF.

This clonotype has a handful of counts. This chain uses TRBV7-9 with TRBJ2-1; 11 positions agree with TRBD2. The CDR3 has 18 residues. The germline CDR1 and CDR2 sequences are SEHNR and FQNEAQ (reference sequence). V gave up 6 bases and J gave up 6 bases; unmatched junction bases: 16. The CDR3 DNA reads TGTGCCAGCAGGCCGACCGGGACTAGCGGAAGCCAACGCAATGAGCAGTTCTTC. It codes for CASRPTGTSGSQRNEQFF.

This clonotype was counted many times. The chain links TRBV7-3 to TRBJ2-1; 7 positions agree with TRBD2. This CDR3 contains 17 residues. Germline V gives CDR1 SGHTA, CDR2 FQGTGA. The V gene end was trimmed by 5 bases and the J gene end by 0 bases; junction bases not matched to a gene: 10. CDR3 amino acids: CASSPPEGGSSYNEQFF. The CDR3 DNA is TGTGCCAGCAGCCCCCCGGAGGGCGGGAGCTCCTACAATGAGCAGTTCTTC.

This clonotype was recorded at least ten times. V usage is TRBV19 and J usage is TRBJ2-7; D gene ambiguous. This CDR3 spans 14 amino acids. The V end lost 1 base, the J end lost 0 bases, and 7 bases lay between the germline ends. The V gene's germline CDR1 is LNHDA and CDR2 SQIVND (reference sequence). Here the CDR3 DNA reads TGTGCCAGTAGTATAGCGAGGAGCTCCTACGAGCAGTACTTC. This sequence encodes CASSIARSSYEQYF.

The table lists this clonotype with many counts. The chain couples TRBV7-2 to TRBJ2-1; the D call may be TRBD1 or TRBD2 (5 bases each). The CDR3 totals 14 residues. CDR1 and CDR2 (germline): SGHTA, FQGNSA. Trimming took off 5 bases at V and 8 bases at J, with 16 bases between the two ends. Here the CDR3 DNA reads TGTGCCAGCAGCGGACTTCTAGTGGGGGATGAGCAGTTCTTC. Protein sequence: CASSGLLVGDEQFF.

The chain joins TRBV20-1 to TRBJ2-3; 7 nucleotides align to TRBD2. The CDR3 sequence is 15 residues long. Trimming removed 1 base from V and 1 base from J; junction bases left unmatched: 5. Germline V lookup: CDR1 DFQATT, CDR2 SNEGSKA (reference sequence). The CDR3 reads CSARGGGMGTDTQYF. CDR3 bases: TGCAGTGCTAGAGGGGGGGGGATGGGCACAGATACGCAGTATTTT.

This clonotype was seen at least ten times. This chain uses TRBV28 with TRBJ2-3; D is possibly TRBD1 (6 bases). CDR1 and CDR2 (germline): MDHEN, SYDVKM. V was shortened by 3 bases and J by 1 base, with 11 bases between the two germline ends. The CDR3 is made up of 15 amino acids. DNA of the CDR3: TGTGCCAGCAGTTTGGGGGACACGGGCACAGATACGCAGTATTTT. This gives the protein CASSLGDTGTDTQYF.

This sequence joins TRBV6-5 and TRBJ2-5; TRBD2 agrees at 10 bases. The germline CDR1 and CDR2 sequences are MNHEY and SVGAGI. The trim removed 5 bases at V and 5 bases at J, leaving 2 bases unmatched. This CDR3 is built from 13 residues. As DNA, the CDR3 is TGTGCCAGCAGTAAGCGGGAGGGTGAGACCCAGTACTTC. Translating gives CASSKREGETQYF.

This clonotype was counted only a few times. The V call is TRBV7-9, the J call TRBJ2-7; 10 bases map to TRBD2. From germline, CDR1 is SEHNR and CDR2 FQNEAQ (reference sequence). This CDR3 spans 16 amino acids. Losses at the gene ends were 1 base for V and 3 bases for J; bases not matched to a gene: 6. The CDR3 DNA is TGTGCCAGCAGCTTAGATTCTAGCGGGAGAGGCTACGAGCAGTACTTC. This codes for CASSLDSSGRGYEQYF. The whole variable domain, remainder taken from reference TRBV7-9 and TRBJ2-7, is DTGVSQNPRHKITKRGQNVTFRCDPISEHNRLYWYRQTLGQGPEFLTYFQNEAQLEKSRLLSDRFSAERPKGSFSTLEIQRTEQGDSAMYLCASSLDSSGRGYEQYFGPGTRLTVT.

This clonotype was recorded many times. The V call is TRBV27, the J call TRBJ1-1, with TRBD1 matching over 9 bases. Germline trimming cut 5 bases from V and 0 bases from J; bases unmatched to any gene: 10. This CDR3 region has 17 residues. Per the germline V gene, CDR1 is MNHEY and CDR2 is SMNVEV (reference sequence). The CDR3: CASSEVGQGGMNTEAFF. CDR3 nucleotide sequence: TGTGCCAGCAGTGAAGTGGGACAGGGAGGTATGAACACTGAAGCTTTCTTT.